The rows below give T cell receptor beta chains drawn from one sample of a study of T cell clones after liver transplantation. These TCRs are of unknown antigen specificity. TCRdb keeps only in-frame clones here, not all; method: immunoSEQ multiplex PCR. The table records around 4,900 clones, 35% to 50% of them present only once. Sequencing input: CD4+ T cells from cultured PBMCs. The receptors here all came from a human patient who received a liver transplant. Some T cells here may be from the graft donor. CDR3s include the opening cysteine and the closing phenylalanine or tryptophan. A D gene is named only where the DNA matches it firmly. Only some rows state a clone size, as once, few, many or a class for expanded clones.

j_call clone_size v_call d_call cdr3_aa cdr3_nt
TRBJ1-2 once TRBV5-1 - CASSLAVEGIYGYTF TGCGCCAGCAGCTTGGCCGTGGAGGGAATCTATGGCTACACCTTC
TRBJ1-1 - TRBV5-5 - CASSLGFRANTEAFF TGTGCCAGCAGCTTGGGGTTTAGGGCCAACACTGAAGCTTTCTTT
TRBJ2-3 - TRBV7-9 - CASSLGLDLSTDTQYF TGTGCCAGCAGCTTAGGACTAGACCTTAGCACAGATACGCAGTATTTT
TRBJ2-7 - TRBV13 TRBD1 CASSLYRGSYEQYF TGTGCCAGCAGCTTATACAGGGGATCCTACGAGCAGTACTTC
TRBJ2-3 - TRBV4-3 TRBD1 CASSQTAGPGGDTQYF TGCGCCAGCAGCCAAACCGCCGGACCAGGGGGAGATACGCAGTATTTT
TRBJ2-3 medium-sized TRBV5-4 - CASSFPPGTTDTQYF TGTGCCAGCAGCTTCCCCCCCGGGACGACAGATACGCAGTATTTT
TRBJ2-1 medium-sized TRBV5-1 TRBD2 CASSLPGTSGIDEQFF TGCGCCAGCAGCTTGCCCGGGACTAGCGGGATCGATGAGCAGTTCTTC
TRBJ1-4 few TRBV4-1 - CASSQVAGAFGEKLFF TGCGCCAGCAGCCAAGTGGCGGGGGCGTTTGGTGAAAAACTGTTTTTT
TRBJ1-2 few TRBV14 - CASSQSGDGYTF TGTGCCAGCAGCCAGAGCGGGGATGGCTACACCTTC
TRBJ1-4 - TRBV20-1 - CSAKENEKLFF TGCAGTGCTAAAGAGAATGAAAAACTGTTTTTT
TRBJ1-2 medium-sized TRBV6-5 - CASKTGPTYGYTF TGTGCCAGCAAGACCGGTCCAACTTATGGCTACACCTTC
TRBJ1-5 few TRBV18 - CASSFQGRQPQHF TGTGCCAGCTCATTTCAAGGGCGCCAGCCCCAGCATTTT
TRBJ2-1 - TRBV5-1 - CASMIEMGGYNEQFF TGCGCCAGCATGATAGAAATGGGAGGCTACAATGAGCAGTTCTTC
TRBJ2-3 - TRBV7-9 TRBD2 CASSPWGGDPDTQYF TGTGCCAGCAGCCCCTGGGGGGGGGATCCAGATACGCAGTATTTT
TRBJ1-3 few TRBV29-1 - CSVAGEGDATIYF TGCAGCGTTGCAGGCGAGGGTGACGCCACCATATATTTT
TRBJ1-2 medium-sized TRBV2 TRBD1 CASSDQGQGAVGYTF TGTGCCAGCAGTGATCAGGGACAGGGGGCTGTTGGCTACACCTTC
TRBJ2-1 medium-sized TRBV25-1 - CASSDRLAPRRSYNEQFF TGTGCCAGCAGTGATAGACTTGCCCCGAGGCGTTCCTACAATGAGCAGTTCTTC
TRBJ1-1 - TRBV5-6 - CASSWRPGQKYTEAFF TGTGCCAGCAGCTGGAGGCCTGGACAGAAGTACACTGAAGCTTTCTTT
TRBJ2-1 few TRBV18 TRBD1 CASSPLRGINEQFF TGTGCCAGCTCACCACTCAGGGGGATCAATGAGCAGTTCTTC
TRBJ2-3 - TRBV6-6 - CASRTLQGDTQYF TGTGCCAGCAGAACCCTTCAGGGAGATACGCAGTATTTT
TRBJ2-5 - TRBV7-2 - CASSQGQLTWETQYF TGTGCCAGCAGCCAAGGACAGTTAACATGGGAGACCCAGTACTTC
TRBJ2-7 few TRBV5-4 - CASSFESTYEQYF TGTGCCAGCAGCTTTGAAAGCACCTACGAGCAGTACTTC
TRBJ2-6 - TRBV6-9 - CASSVIHLRQSRANVLTF TGTGCCAGCAGTGTTATTCACTTACGACAAAGTCGGGCCAACGTCCTGACTTTC
TRBJ2-2 few TRBV28 - CASSTAGANTGELFF TGTGCCAGCAGTACAGCGGGCGCGAACACCGGGGAGCTGTTTTTT
TRBJ2-5 - TRBV7-2 TRBD2 CASSLRLASETQYF TGTGCCAGCAGCTTACGACTAGCGAGTGAGACCCAGTACTTC
TRBJ1-5 - TRBV28 TRBD1 CASSSRGGGNQPQHF TGTGCCAGCAGTTCCAGGGGGGGAGGCAATCAGCCCCAGCATTTT
TRBJ2-5 medium-sized TRBV10-3 TRBD1 CATQEGAQETQYF TGTGCCACCCAAGAGGGGGCTCAAGAGACCCAGTACTTC
TRBJ2-1 - TRBV18 - CASSPPTRQDNEQFF TGTGCCAGCTCACCACCGACTAGGCAAGACAATGAGCAGTTCTTC
TRBJ2-5 few TRBV5-4 - CASSLARGLQETQYF TGTGCCAGCAGCTTGGCGCGGGGGCTCCAAGAGACCCAGTACTTC
TRBJ2-5 - TRBV7-2 - CAMSSTQETQYF TGTGCCATGAGCTCGACTCAAGAGACCCAGTACTTC
TRBJ1-3 - TRBV7-3 TRBD1 CASSRTGGSGNTIYF TGTGCCAGCAGCCGGACAGGGGGCAGTGGAAACACCATATATTTT
TRBJ1-1 few TRBV28 - CASSLWAPNEGTEAFF TGTGCCAGCAGTTTATGGGCCCCAAATGAGGGTACTGAAGCTTTCTTT
TRBJ1-1 - TRBV2 - CASSEAGRKAFF TGTGCCAGCAGTGAAGCAGGGAGGAAAGCTTTCTTT
TRBJ2-1 medium-sized TRBV29-1 TRBD2 CSVSGGRGNEQFF TGCAGCGTTTCTGGCGGGAGAGGCAATGAGCAGTTCTTC
TRBJ1-1 - TRBV9 - CASSLTGQNTEAFF TGTGCCAGCAGCCTCACAGGGCAGAACACTGAAGCTTTCTTT
TRBJ2-5 few TRBV18 - CASSPETGETQYF TGTGCCAGCTCGCCGGAGACCGGGGAGACCCAGTACTTC
TRBJ2-1 - TRBV5-1 - CASSLGVSSYNEQFF TGCGCCAGCAGCTTGGGAGTGAGCTCCTACAATGAGCAGTTCTTC
TRBJ1-1 - TRBV2 TRBD1 CASRRDRVGATEAFF TGTGCCAGCAGGCGGGACAGGGTTGGGGCAACTGAAGCTTTCTTT
TRBJ2-1 medium-sized TRBV10-1 TRBD2 CASSESSGSNEQFF TGCGCCAGCAGTGAGAGTAGCGGGAGTAATGAGCAGTTCTTC
TRBJ2-3 medium-sized TRBV9 - CASSALTGGDTQYF TGTGCCAGCAGCGCCCTGACAGGAGGGGATACGCAGTATTTT
TRBJ2-7 few TRBV19 - CASSISGDYEQYF TGTGCCAGTAGTATTTCGGGGGACTACGAGCAGTACTTC
TRBJ1-1 - TRBV15 - CATSRGGQPNTEAFF TGTGCCACCAGCAGAGGAGGACAGCCGAACACTGAAGCTTTCTTT
TRBJ2-1 - TRBV5-1 TRBD2 CASSELADNEQFF TGCGCCAGCAGCGAACTAGCGGACAATGAGCAGTTCTTC
TRBJ2-7 few TRBV18 TRBD1 CASSPGQGPIYEQYF TGTGCCAGCTCACCCGGACAGGGCCCTATATACGAGCAGTACTTC
TRBJ1-5 few TRBV10-3 TRBD1 CATRRGGGANSNQPQHF TGTGCCACCCGGAGGGGAGGGGGCGCGAATAGCAATCAGCCCCAGCATTTT
TRBJ2-1 medium-sized TRBV18 - CASSPGLNNEQFF TGTGCCAGCTCACCAGGCTTGAACAATGAGCAGTTCTTC
TRBJ2-7 - TRBV5-1 - CASSLAGVTYEQYF TGCGCCAGCAGCTTGGCCGGGGTGACCTACGAGCAGTACTTC
TRBJ1-2 - TRBV7-2 - CASSFWVGSDGYTF TGTGCCAGCAGCTTTTGGGTGGGCAGCGATGGCTACACCTTC
TRBJ1-1 few TRBV18 - CASSVAAVNTEAFF TGTGCCAGCTCTGTGGCTGCAGTTAACACTGAAGCTTTCTTT
TRBJ2-3 - TRBV18 TRBD2 CASSPLRSGRVGDTQYF TGTGCCAGCTCACCACTCCGGAGCGGGAGAGTTGGAGATACGCAGTATTTT
TRBJ2-1 few TRBV5-1 TRBD1 CASSLAGTGGSYNEQFF TGCGCCAGCAGCTTGGCCGGGACAGGGGGCAGCTACAATGAGCAGTTCTTC
TRBJ2-7 few TRBV6-1 - CASSPGGARKEQYF TGTGCCAGCAGCCCCGGAGGGGCGAGAAAAGAGCAGTACTTC
TRBJ2-3 medium-sized TRBV20-1 - CSAPGTDTQYF TGCAGTGCTCCTGGCACAGATACGCAGTATTTT
TRBJ2-6 - TRBV28 - CASSLSTHPGANVLTF TGTGCCAGCAGTTTATCGACCCATCCTGGGGCCAACGTCCTGACTTTC
TRBJ2-6 - TRBV5-1 TRBD1 CATTEGGAGANVLTF TGCGCCACCACGGAAGGGGGCGCTGGGGCCAACGTCCTGACTTTC